The 2 T cell receptor beta chains below come from one sample, sequenced in a study of cytomegalovirus exposure and HLA in healthy donors. Researchers ran the PCR with 60 Vbeta and 13 Jbeta primers. Clones were sequenced by immunoSEQ multiplex PCR, and TCRdb holds only the in-frame ones, with some missing. The sample lists a few hundred thousand clones, approximately 80% occurring once. The sequenced sample was PBMCs. These receptors all stem from a man aged 25 to 45 in good health and CMV-seronegative.

The chain employs TRBV7-8 and TRBJ2-5; 9 bases are a match to TRBD1. J lost 7 bases, V lost 5 bases, and 5 bases had no gene match. CDR1 is SGHVS and CDR2 is FQNEAQ in the germline V gene. CDR3 length: 13 residues. The CDR3 region is CASSPGQGRTQYF. DNA for the CDR3: TGTGCCAGCAGCCCGGGACAGGGACGGACCCAGTACTTC.

The chain carries TRBV27 and TRBJ1-1, with a weak D call TRBD1 (6 bases). This CDR3 comprises 12 residues. V was shortened by 5 bases and J by 10 bases, with 14 bases between the two germline ends. Per the germline V gene, CDR1 is MNHEY and CDR2 is SMNVEV (reference sequence). For the CDR3, the DNA is TGTGCCAGCAGTAGAGGGGGATCTGGAGCTTTCTTT. Protein product: CASSRGGSGAFF.